The subject of this entry is one TCR beta chain. The CDR3 length is 13 residues. Germline V gene lookup returns CDR1 SEHNR and CDR2 FQNEAQ (reference sequence). The V end lost 6 bases, the J end lost 1 base, and 9 bases lay between the germline ends. The data originate from a study of blood T cell repertoires in COVID-19. In the study overall: COVID-19 samples collected from the United States, Italy and Spain covered acute and convalescent phases. The analysed material was cDNA or gDNA that came from T cells, B-cell-depleted T cells, or PBMCs.

How the authors handled the data: Amplification of reference gene primers provided the estimated nucleated cell counts. Only in-frame clones appear in the TCRdb table, and some are missing; sequencing was by immunoSEQ multiplex PCR. Clonal size and the V and J genes are those of that table, whereas D and trimming came from the DNA. Of about 340,000 clones in the sample, around 83% were seen once. This clonotype was sampled from a man in his thirties or forties with active or convalescent COVID-19. Input material: peripheral blood. The chain is built from TRBV7-9 and TRBJ1-1, with D possibly TRBD1 on 6 matching bases. DNA of the CDR3: TGTGCCAGCAGGCAACAGGGGAACACTGAAGCTTTCTTT. Encoded protein: CASRQQGNTEAFF.